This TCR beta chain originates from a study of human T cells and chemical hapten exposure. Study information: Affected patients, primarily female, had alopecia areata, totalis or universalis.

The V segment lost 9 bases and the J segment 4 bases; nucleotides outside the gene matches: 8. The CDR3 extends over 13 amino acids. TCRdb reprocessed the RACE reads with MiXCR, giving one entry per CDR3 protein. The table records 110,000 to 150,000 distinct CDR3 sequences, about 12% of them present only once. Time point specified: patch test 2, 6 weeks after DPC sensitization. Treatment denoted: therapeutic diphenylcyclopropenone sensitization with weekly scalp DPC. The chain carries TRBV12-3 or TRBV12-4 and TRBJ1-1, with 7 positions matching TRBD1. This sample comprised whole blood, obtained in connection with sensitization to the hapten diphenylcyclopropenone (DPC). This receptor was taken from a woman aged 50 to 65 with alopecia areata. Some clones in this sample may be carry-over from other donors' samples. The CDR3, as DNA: TGTGCCAGTCTAAGGGGGCCTAGCACTGAAGCTTTCTTT. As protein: CASLRGPSTEAFF.